One sample yielded the 23 T cell receptor beta chains listed below, sequenced in a study of response to subunit inactivated influenza vaccine. In TCRdb, the RT-PCR reads were re-called with MiXCR into one record per CDR3 protein. Of about 780,000 distinct CDR3 sequences listed, less than 20% are singletons. The sample in question was PBMCs from blood, obtained about 5 days after vaccination. These receptors were collected from a man aged 45-65 years who received an inactivated influenza vaccine.

This clonotype was counted only a few times. The CDR3 reads CASGSIAGTSGSTQYF. The CDR3 coding sequence is TGTGCCAGTGGATCCATCGCCGGGACTAGCGGGAGCACGCAGTATTTT. V is TRBV27 and J is TRBJ2-3; 14 bases line up with TRBD2. The CDR3 length is 16 residues. The V gene's germline CDR1 is MNHEY and CDR2 SMNVEV (reference sequence). V lost 9 bases, J lost 9 bases, and 14 bases stayed unmatched.

This clonotype was recorded only once. With a much larger clone just one base away, this may be a read error. The rearrangement joins TRBV27 to TRBJ2-1; D call uncertain. This CDR3 is 13 amino acids long. Looked up from germline, CDR1 is MNHEY and CDR2 is SMNVEV (reference sequence). CDR3 sequence (DNA): TGTGCCAGCGGGTCCTTCTCCTCCAATGAGCAGTTCTTC. Protein: CASGSFSSNEQFF.

The J gene is TRBJ1-2, the V gene TRBV4-1, with no clear D. Germline V lookup: CDR1 MGHRA, CDR2 YSYEKL. The CDR3 loop spans 15 amino acids. V shed 0 bases and J shed 5 bases, with 13 bases lying between them. The CDR3 protein is CASSQEEGNSYGYTF. CDR3 nucleotide sequence: TGCGCCAGCAGCCAAGAGGAGGGTAATTCGTATGGCTACACCTTC.

The CDR3 reads CASSYFRTGGSYEQYF. In DNA, the CDR3 is TGTGCCAGCAGTTACTTCAGGACAGGGGGCAGCTACGAGCAGTACTTC. This chain connects TRBV6-2 or TRBV6-3 to TRBJ2-7, with TRBD1 matching over 11 bases. The CDR3 is 16 amino acids. The germline V gene has CDR1 MNHEY and CDR2 SVGEGT. After removal of 1 base from V and 3 bases from J, the junction contained 5 bases not matched to a gene.

The J gene is TRBJ2-3, the V gene TRBV20-1; D is unclear. The germline V gene has CDR1 DFQATT and CDR2 SNEGSKA (reference sequence). The CDR3 loop spans 13 amino acids. V lost 3 bases, J lost 4 bases, and 11 bases lay in between. The CDR3 bases are TGCAGTGCTAGCCCGCCGGGTCCAGATACGCAGTATTTT. It translates to CSASPPGPDTQYF.

The chain uses TRBV20-1 and TRBJ2-1; D uncertain. The CDR3 runs 14 residues. Germline V gene data show CDR1 as DFQATT and CDR2 as SNEGSKA (reference sequence). V lost 0 bases and J 6 bases, leaving 12 bases between the germline ends. CDR3 nucleotide sequence: TGCAGTGCTAGAGATCTTCGGACGGGCAATGAGCAGTTCTTC. Amino acids: CSARDLRTGNEQFF.

This rearrangement joins TRBV29-1 to TRBJ2-7; 14 nucleotides agree with TRBD2. The J segment lost 2 bases and the V segment lost 6 bases, leaving 15 bases of the junction unmatched. The CDR3 is 18 amino acids. Germline CDR1 SQVTM, CDR2 ANQGSEA. CDR3 in amino acids: CSVELPGTSGRGAYEQYF. CDR3 nucleotide sequence: TGCAGCGTGGAGCTACCCGGGACTAGCGGGAGAGGTGCCTACGAGCAGTACTTC.

The gene calls are TRBV7-2 and TRBJ1-1; D gene uncertain. From germline, CDR1 is SGHTA and CDR2 FQGNSA. There are 13 residues in the CDR3. Trimming took 2 bases from V and 7 from J, leaving 11 bases between them. The CDR3 DNA reads as TGTGCCAGCAGCTTAAACCTCTATGGTGAAGCTTTCTTT. Protein product: CASSLNLYGEAFF.

This chain connects TRBV7-2 to TRBJ2-3; 8 bases line up with TRBD1. Germline V CDR1 and CDR2: SGHTA, FQGNSA. The trim removed 0 bases at V and 10 bases at J, leaving 3 bases unmatched. CDR3 length: 13 residues. The CDR3 DNA reads TGTGCCAGCAGCTTAGCGGGGGACAGGTCGCAGTATTTT. This codes for CASSLAGDRSQYF.

This clonotype has only a few counts. The gene calls are TRBV6-2 or TRBV6-3 and TRBJ1-5; D unclear. The CDR3 has 15 residues. V was shortened by 8 bases and J by 9 bases, with 23 bases between the two germline ends. Germline values: CDR1 MNHEY, CDR2 SVGEGT. In DNA, the CDR3 is TGTGCCAGCTTAGAACGTGGAGGAGCCCTTGCGCCCCAGCATTTT. This encodes CASLERGGALAPQHF.

This clonotype occurred a few times. The chain joins TRBV4-3 to TRBJ1-2, with TRBD1 matching 10 bases. Germline V CDR1 and CDR2: LGHNA, YSLEER. CDR3 length: 14 amino acids. V trimming: 0 bases; J trimming: 7 bases; junction bases outside the gene matches: 2. The CDR3 here is CASSQDDRGLGYTF. In DNA form, the CDR3 reads TGCGCCAGCAGCCAAGACGACAGGGGGCTTGGCTACACCTTC.

CDR3 loop: CSANHPLRDEKLFF. The CDR3 nucleotides read TGCAGTGCTAATCACCCCTTAAGGGATGAAAAACTGTTTTTT. J is TRBJ1-4 and V is TRBV20-1; D remains ambiguous. Germline V gives CDR1 DFQATT, CDR2 SNEGSKA (reference sequence). CDR3 length: 14 amino acids. Deletions cut 4 bases from V and 6 bases from J, with 15 bases between.

This clonotype was observed a few times. The genes are TRBV7-9 and TRBJ2-7, with D maybe TRBD2 (5 bases). The CDR3 consists of 15 residues. Germline CDR1 is SEHNR and CDR2 is FQNEAQ (reference sequence). V was trimmed by 3 bases and J by 4 bases, leaving 16 bases between them. The CDR3 sequence: CASSFGATRGYEQYF. DNA of the CDR3: TGTGCCAGCAGCTTCGGCGCGACCAGAGGGTACGAGCAGTACTTC.

The chain employs TRBV7-6 and TRBJ2-7; D possibly corresponds to TRBD2 (6 bases). CDR3 length: 17 amino acids. The germline V gene has CDR1 SGHVS and CDR2 FNYEAQ. Trimming shortened V by 1 base and J by 4 bases, and 20 bases separated the two germline ends. CDR3 protein: CASSLEATGVGFYEQYF. The CDR3 DNA follows: TGTGCCAGCAGCTTAGAAGCAACGGGAGTAGGTTTTTACGAGCAGTACTTC.

The chain carries TRBV5-1 and TRBJ2-3; possibly TRBD1 for D (6 bases). V lost 7 bases and J 7 bases, leaving 10 bases between the germline ends. Germline CDR1 is SGHRS and CDR2 is YFSETQ. The CDR3 runs to 11 residues. The CDR3 loop reads CASSGANTQYF. CDR3 DNA: TGCGCCAGCTCAGGGGCGAATACGCAGTATTTT.

A few counts support this clonotype. This chain joins TRBV29-1 and TRBJ1-1; a possible D gene is TRBD1 (6 bases). Germline values: CDR1 SQVTM, CDR2 ANQGSEA. The CDR3 runs 13 residues. V was clipped by 5 bases and J by 4 bases, with 14 bases between them. The CDR3 loop reads CSVRDTLGTEAFF. DNA of the CDR3: TGCAGCGTTCGGGACACCTTGGGCACTGAAGCTTTCTTT.

The chain recombines TRBV4-3 with TRBJ2-7; a weak D match, TRBD1 (5 bases). The CDR3 sequence is 15 residues long. Germline CDR1 is LGHNA and CDR2 is YSLEER. The V end was cut by 0 bases, the J end by 2 bases, with 11 bases between. The CDR3 sequence is CASSQDRASTYEQYF. CDR3 coding DNA: TGCGCCAGCAGCCAAGACAGGGCATCTACCTACGAGCAGTACTTC.

The table lists this clonotype with many counts. This chain connects TRBV7-9 to TRBJ2-1, with a tentative D call TRBD2 (6 bases). This CDR3 is 13 amino acids long. Per the germline V gene, CDR1 is SEHNR and CDR2 is FQNEAQ (reference sequence). V was pared by 5 bases and J by 6 bases, with 11 bases between. CDR3: CASSAPGGNEQFF. The CDR3 DNA reads TGTGCCAGCAGCGCACCCGGGGGCAATGAGCAGTTCTTC.

This clonotype was detected only a few times. The chain uses TRBV3-1 and TRBJ2-7; 8 bases line up with TRBD1. This CDR3 spans 13 amino acids. V was clipped by 4 bases and J by 6 bases; unmatched bases: 5. Germline lookup yields CDR1 LGHDT and CDR2 YNNKEL (reference sequence). The CDR3 DNA sequence: TGTGCCAGCAGCCTGGGACAGGTTATCGAGCAGTACTTC. This sequence encodes CASSLGQVIEQYF.

This clonotype was seen once. The rearrangement joins TRBV30 to TRBJ1-1; D is possibly TRBD1 (5 bases). Germline V gives CDR1 GTSNPN, CDR2 SVGIG (reference sequence). CDR3 size: 15 residues. V lost 3 bases and J lost 0, with 14 bases in between. The CDR3 sequence is CAWRPIDSLNTEAFF. In DNA form, the CDR3 reads TGTGCCTGGAGGCCGATCGACAGCCTGAACACTGAAGCTTTCTTT.

This chain links TRBV20-1 with TRBJ2-1; 14 bases agree with TRBD2. Germline CDR1 DFQATT, CDR2 SNEGSKA (reference sequence). The CDR3 contains 16 residues. Trimming took 6 bases from V and 4 from J; bases not matched to a gene: 8. The CDR3 is CSAGGLAGELYNEQFF. The CDR3 DNA is TGCAGTGCGGGGGGACTAGCGGGAGAGCTGTACAATGAGCAGTTCTTC.

This clonotype showed up just a few times. This chain uses TRBV9 with TRBJ2-5; the match to TRBD1 covers 8 bases. CDR3 length: 15 amino acids. Germline CDR1 reads SGDLS; CDR2 reads YYNGEE. The junction had 6 bases not matched to a gene; V was cut back by 3 bases and J by 2 bases. This chain's CDR3 is CASSGTGGPQETQYF. DNA of the CDR3: TGTGCCAGCAGCGGTACAGGGGGTCCTCAAGAGACCCAGTACTTC.

The chain joins TRBV4-1 to TRBJ2-1; 10 positions match TRBD1. The germline gives CDR1 MGHRA, CDR2 YSYEKL. The trim removed 2 bases at V and 6 bases at J, leaving 4 bases unmatched. This CDR3 is built from 15 residues. DNA of the CDR3: TGCGCCAGCAGCCAACAAGACAGGGGGCTCAATGAGCAGTTCTTC. Protein sequence: CASSQQDRGLNEQFF.